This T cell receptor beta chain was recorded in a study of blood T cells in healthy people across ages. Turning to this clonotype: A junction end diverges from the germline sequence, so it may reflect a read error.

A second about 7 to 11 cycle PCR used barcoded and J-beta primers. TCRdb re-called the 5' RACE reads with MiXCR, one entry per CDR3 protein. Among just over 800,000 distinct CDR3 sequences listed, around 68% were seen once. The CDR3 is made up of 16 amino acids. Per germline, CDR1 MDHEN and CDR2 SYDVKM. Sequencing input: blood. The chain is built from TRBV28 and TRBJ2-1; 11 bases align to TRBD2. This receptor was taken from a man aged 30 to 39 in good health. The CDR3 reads CVSSLTSGGSYNEQFF. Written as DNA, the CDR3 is TGTGTCAGCAGTTTAACTAGCGGGGGATCCTACAATGAGCAGTTCTTC. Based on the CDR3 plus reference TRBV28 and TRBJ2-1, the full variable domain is DVKVTQSSRYLVKRTGEKVFLECVQDMDHENMFWYRQDPGLGLRLIYFSYDVKMKEKGDIPEGYSVSREKKERFSLILESASTNQTSMYLCVSSLTSGGSYNEQFFGPGTRLTVL.